This entry lists 26 T cell receptor beta chains sequenced from one sample in a study of Ad26.COV2.S vaccination and SARS-CoV-2 variants (dated by TCRdb to 2020 to 2023). The method was the immunoSEQ multiplex PCR assay. The table comes from immuneACCESS by way of TCRdb, which keeps in-frame sequences with V and J called. Part of the clones is missing from these tables; in studies checked, under half for an unresolved V gene and the rest for unknown reasons. The sample table shows hundreds of thousands of clones, and about 90% are seen once. About 3.5% of the sample rests with the top ten. The treatment or condition label here, explained by the study, means: 15 to 20 received Ad26.COV2.S at low or high dose, single or two shots; about 5 received placebo; per-sample allocation not given. Repertoires of vaccine and placebo recipients were sequenced from samples collected on day 63 after the first injection.

This specimen consisted of peripheral blood, obtained in a trial of Ad26.COV2.S vaccine versus placebo. The source of these receptors is a person aged 18-60 years who received the Ad26.COV2.S COVID-19 vaccine or a placebo.

The rearrangement links TRBV9 to TRBJ1-2; possibly TRBD1 for D (5 bases). Germline loops: CDR1 SGDLS, CDR2 YYNGEE. The CDR3 has 14 amino acids. The V end was cut by 3 bases, the J end by 4 bases, with 13 bases between. CDR3 bases: TGTGCCAGCAGCGCCTTAGGGGCGCCCTATGGCTACACCTTC. It translates to CASSALGAPYGYTF.

The gene calls are TRBV11-2 and TRBJ2-7; D tentatively reads TRBD1 or TRBD2 (5 bases each). Trimming took off 5 bases at V and 3 bases at J, with 17 bases between the two ends. This CDR3 has 15 amino acids. Germline lookup yields CDR1 SGHAT and CDR2 FQNNGV. The CDR3: CASSPQVLGDYEQYF. CDR3 nucleotide sequence: TGTGCCAGCAGCCCCCAAGTGTTGGGGGACTACGAGCAGTACTTC.

The V gene is TRBV29-1, the J gene TRBJ1-2; D not certain. The CDR3 length is 12 residues. CDR1 is SQVTM, CDR2 ANQGSEA, per germline. Trimming took off 0 bases at V and 3 bases at J, with 5 bases between the two ends. The CDR3 is CSVEDIYYGYTF. In nucleotides, the CDR3 is TGCAGCGTTGAAGATATCTACTATGGCTACACCTTC.

This clone was counted only a few times. V and J are TRBV19 and TRBJ2-2; D is possibly TRBD1 (6 bases). Germline V gene data show CDR1 as LNHDA and CDR2 as SQIVND (reference sequence). CDR3 length equals 15 residues. V was cut by 7 bases and J by 4 bases, with 16 bases left in between. The CDR3 here is CASKDQQGSTGELFF. CDR3 nucleotides: TGTGCCAGTAAGGATCAACAGGGATCCACCGGGGAGCTGTTTTTT.

The V and J genes are TRBV7-8 and TRBJ1-1; weak D call: TRBD1 (5 bases). Trimming removed 1 base at V and 2 bases at J, with 8 bases between. This CDR3 comprises 14 residues. The V gene's germline CDR1 is SGHVS and CDR2 FQNEAQ. The CDR3 coding sequence is TGTGCCAGCAGCTTAGGGACACGTAACACTGAAGCTTTCTTT. Protein: CASSLGTRNTEAFF.

This chain joins TRBV7-9 and TRBJ2-2; perhaps D is TRBD1 or TRBD2 (7 bases each). This CDR3 is built from 16 residues. V lost 5 bases, J lost 0 bases, and 13 bases lay in between. Per germline, CDR1 SEHNR and CDR2 FQNEAQ (reference sequence). In DNA form, the CDR3 reads TGTGCCAGCAGCACCGGGGGGACAGCGAACACCGGGGAGCTGTTTTTT. Protein: CASSTGGTANTGELFF.

About this clone itself: An end of the junction differs from the germline gene, which may be a read error. The V and J genes are TRBV7-2 and TRBJ1-1, with a weak D call TRBD1 (5 bases). The CDR3 totals 12 residues. Germline lookup yields CDR1 SGHTA and CDR2 FQGNSA. Here the CDR3 DNA reads TGTGCCAGCAGACTGGGGGGGGGAAAGTGTCTCTTT. The encoded protein is CASRLGGGKCLF.

This rearrangement joins TRBV29-1 to TRBJ1-1; D is perhaps TRBD1 (5 bases). CDR3 length: 14 residues. Germline loops: CDR1 SQVTM, CDR2 ANQGSEA. V dropped 4 bases and J dropped 0 bases, with 12 bases sitting between them. This chain's CDR3 is CSVGGMKMNTEAFF. The CDR3 DNA reads TGCAGCGTTGGGGGGATGAAGATGAACACTGAAGCTTTCTTT.

This chain links TRBV5-6 with TRBJ2-7; 10 bases fit TRBD1. CDR1 and CDR2 from the germline V gene are SGHDT and YYEEEE. The V and J ends lost 4 bases and 3 bases, in that order; junction bases with no gene match: 10. This CDR3 has 16 residues. As DNA, the CDR3 is TGTGCCAGCAGCCAGATGGCCGGGGACAGGGGCTACGAGCAGTACTTC. Amino acid sequence: CASSQMAGDRGYEQYF.

The genes are TRBV4-1 and TRBJ2-1, with 7 bases identical to TRBD2. Germline V gene data show CDR1 as MGHRA and CDR2 as YSYEKL. V was pared by 4 bases and J by 5 bases, with 11 bases of the junction left unmatched. CDR3 size: 16 residues. CDR3 sequence: CASSRMGLAANNEQFF. The DNA of the CDR3 is TGCGCCAGCAGCCGCATGGGGCTAGCGGCCAACAATGAGCAGTTCTTC.

Remarks on this clone: One end of the junction varies from germline; a read error may be responsible. This sequence joins TRBV19 and TRBJ1-2, with D maybe TRBD1 (5 bases). From germline, CDR1 is LNHDA and CDR2 SQIVND (reference sequence). This CDR3 has 16 amino acids. The CDR3 loop is CASSIPRSTGARALYF. Written as DNA, the CDR3 is TGTGCCAGTAGTATACCTAGAAGCACCGGGGCCAGAGCACTGTATTTC.

This clone has more than one count but fewer than ten. Other nucleotide sequences in the sample specify the same CDR3. The chain couples TRBV10-3 to TRBJ1-2, with D unresolved. There are 12 residues in the CDR3. V dropped 4 bases and J dropped 2 bases, with 5 bases sitting between them. CDR1 ENHRY and CDR2 SYGVKD come from the germline V gene. The CDR3 loop is CAISGGNYGYTF. The CDR3 DNA reads TGTGCCATCAGTGGCGGGAACTATGGCTACACCTTC.

The V call is TRBV18, the J call TRBJ2-7; tentative D call: TRBD1 (5 bases). This CDR3 region has 14 residues. V was pared by 4 bases and J by 2 bases, with 12 bases between. From germline, CDR1 is KGHSH and CDR2 LQKENI. CDR3 protein: CASSRDRAPYEQYF. The CDR3 bases are TGTGCCAGCTCACGAGACAGAGCCCCCTACGAGCAGTACTTC.

V gene TRBV19 combines with J gene TRBJ1-4, with D unresolved. The CDR3 is 13 amino acids. Deletions cut 4 bases from V and 8 bases from J, with 11 bases between. The germline gives CDR1 LNHDA, CDR2 SQIVND (reference sequence). This chain's CDR3 is CASSKFGEEKLFF. The CDR3 DNA sequence: TGTGCCAGTAGTAAGTTTGGCGAGGAAAAACTGTTTTTT.

This clone has only a few counts. The rearrangement links TRBV7-3 to TRBJ2-3; 7 bases match TRBD2. The J segment lost 0 bases and the V segment lost 2 bases, leaving 2 bases of the junction unmatched. Germline CDR1 SGHTA, CDR2 FQGTGA. This CDR3 has 15 residues. The CDR3 reads CASSLLAGSTDTQYF. The CDR3 DNA reads TGTGCCAGCAGCTTATTAGCGGGTAGCACAGATACGCAGTATTTT.

The chain's CDR3 is CSGGDRGLGNEQFF. In DNA form, the CDR3 reads TGCAGCGGGGGGGACAGGGGCTTGGGTAATGAGCAGTTCTTC. The genes are TRBV29-1 and TRBJ2-1, with 10 bases that match TRBD1. The germline V gene encodes CDR1 SQVTM and CDR2 ANQGSEA. The CDR3 contains 14 residues. Germline trimming cut 7 bases from V and 7 bases from J; bases unmatched to any gene: 10.

This CDR3 reads CASRPGLAGEKWRETQYF. In DNA, the CDR3 is TGTGCCAGCAGACCGGGACTAGCGGGAGAAAAGTGGCGAGAGACCCAGTACTTC. This chain links TRBV28 with TRBJ2-5; 14 positions match TRBD2. The CDR3 spans 18 residues. V was clipped by 6 bases and J by 4 bases; unmatched bases: 13. The V gene's germline CDR1 is MDHEN and CDR2 SYDVKM.

V and J are TRBV11-1 and TRBJ2-2, with TRBD2 matching over 7 bases. Germline lookup yields CDR1 SGHAT and CDR2 FQDESV (reference sequence). V lost 8 bases to trimming and J lost 0 bases; unmatched junction nucleotides: 9. The CDR3 is made up of 16 amino acids. This CDR3 is CASSAQRGSNTGELFF. In DNA, the CDR3 is TGTGCCAGCTCAGCTCAGCGGGGTTCGAACACCGGGGAGCTGTTTTTT.

The V and J genes are TRBV9 and TRBJ2-6; D gene unclear. Trimming cost V 2 bases and J 0 bases, with 6 bases left between them. The CDR3 length is 15 residues. Germline V gives CDR1 SGDLS, CDR2 YYNGEE. The CDR3 reads CASSVRRSGANVLTF. CDR3 nucleotide sequence: TGTGCCAGCAGCGTTCGACGCTCTGGGGCCAACGTCCTGACTTTC. Full variable domain (missing parts from reference TRBV9 and TRBJ2-6): DSGVTQTPKHLITATGQRVTLRCSPRSGDLSVYWYQQSLDQGLQFLIQYYNGEERAKGNILERFSAQQFPDLHSELNLSSLELGDSALYFCASSVRRSGANVLTFGAGSRLTVL.

As for this clone: This specimen includes other DNA sequences encoding the same CDR3. The chain employs TRBV5-1 and TRBJ1-1; D gene unclear. The length of the CDR3 is 14 residues. Trimming pared 0 bases from V and 0 bases from J, leaving 6 bases between. The V gene's germline CDR1 is SGHRS and CDR2 YFSETQ. The DNA of the CDR3 is TGCGCCAGCAGCTTGGGGACGGTGAACACTGAAGCTTTCTTT. It is translated as CASSLGTVNTEAFF.

The chain has TRBV7-9 and TRBJ2-2; 9 nucleotides agree with TRBD2. V shed 6 bases, J shed 0 bases, and the junction held 8 bases outside the gene matches. The CDR3 runs 17 residues. CDR1 is SEHNR and CDR2 is FQNEAQ in the germline V gene (reference sequence). This chain's CDR3 is CASSPEASGTNTGELFF. CDR3 in DNA: TGTGCCAGCAGTCCAGAGGCTAGCGGGACGAACACCGGGGAGCTGTTTTTT.

The J gene is TRBJ2-2, the V gene TRBV21-1; the DNA was not compared with TRBD2, the D call given in the table. TRBV21-1 is reported as a pseudogene. The CDR3 sequence is 14 residues long. CDR3 residues: CASSRRDDTGELFF. CDR3 nucleotide sequence: TGTGCCAGCAGCCGGCGGGACGACACCGGGGAGCTGTTTTTT.

The rearrangement links TRBV7-2 to TRBJ1-5, with 9 bases fitting TRBD1. The ends lost 2 bases at V and 7 bases at J; junction bases unmatched: 3. Germline V gene sequence: CDR1 SGHTA, CDR2 FQGNSA. The CDR3 is made up of 14 amino acids. The CDR3 reads CASSLRTGDQPQHF. The CDR3 DNA sequence: TGTGCCAGCAGCTTACGGACAGGGGACCAGCCCCAGCATTTT.

V usage is TRBV7-6 and J usage is TRBJ2-7; D is undetermined. The CDR3 loop spans 16 amino acids. V was trimmed by 0 bases and J by 1 base, leaving 13 bases between them. The germline gives CDR1 SGHVS, CDR2 FNYEAQ. CDR3 sequence (DNA): TGTGCCAGCAGCTTAGCGGGCAGCAACCCTTCCTACGAGCAGTACTTC. Residues: CASSLAGSNPSYEQYF.

The chain has TRBV4-1 and TRBJ2-1, with 13 bases lining up with TRBD2. This CDR3 has 15 amino acids. CDR1 and CDR2 (germline): MGHRA, YSYEKL. With V trimmed by 3 bases and J by 9 bases, 5 bases remained unmatched. CDR3 DNA sequence: TGCGCCAGCAGCCAGGGACTAGCGGGGAGGGGTGAGCAGTTCTTC. It yields the protein CASSQGLAGRGEQFF.

The chain has TRBV7-8 and TRBJ1-1, with TRBD1 matching 11 bases. Germline CDR1 and CDR2: SGHVS and FQNEAQ. The V segment lost 6 bases and the J segment 5 bases; nucleotides outside the gene matches: 8. This CDR3 spans 15 amino acids. The CDR3 DNA follows: TGTGCCAGCAGAAAGGACAGGGGGCATGGAACTGAAGCTTTCTTT. It is translated as CASRKDRGHGTEAFF.